This passage covers 32 T cell receptor beta chains from one sample sequenced in a study of T cell responses to AZD1222 COVID-19 vaccine. Clones were sequenced by immunoSEQ multiplex PCR, and TCRdb holds only the in-frame ones, with some missing. The repertoire holds 200,000 or so clones, with around 93% as singletons. Sequenced material: peripheral blood, taken 28 days after the second AZD1222 dose. The receptors here all came from an adult who received the AZD1222 COVID-19 vaccine.

This sequence joins TRBV19 and TRBJ1-2; D unresolved. The CDR3 totals 13 residues. Trimming left V 4 bases short and J 5 bases short, with 11 bases between. CDR1 is LNHDA and CDR2 is SQIVND in the germline V gene (reference sequence). The CDR3 loop is CASSTRTTYGYTF. Written as DNA, the CDR3 is TGTGCCAGTAGTACCCGGACGACTTATGGCTACACCTTC.

As DNA, the CDR3 is TGTGCCAGCAGCACCATGGACAGGGGTGAAGCTTTCTTT. Translating gives CASSTMDRGEAFF. The chain links TRBV6-5 to TRBJ1-1; 9 bases are a match to TRBD1. V shed 6 bases, J shed 7 bases, and the junction held 6 bases outside the gene matches. Germline lookup yields CDR1 MNHEY and CDR2 SVGAGI. This CDR3 is built from 13 residues.

CDR3 protein: CASSIGPSRSADTQYF. The DNA of the CDR3 is TGTGCCAGTAGTATCGGCCCCTCGCGGAGTGCAGATACGCAGTATTTT. V is TRBV19 and J is TRBJ2-3; D call uncertain. Germline V gives CDR1 LNHDA, CDR2 SQIVND (reference sequence). Trimming removed 3 bases from V and 4 bases from J, with 17 bases in between. This CDR3 region has 16 residues.

This clone appeared a single time. This chain joins TRBV11-1 and TRBJ1-1; TRBD1 agrees at 7 bases. Losses at the gene ends were 8 bases for V and 1 base for J; bases not matched to a gene: 7. The CDR3 covers 14 residues. CDR1 SGHAT and CDR2 FQDESV come from the germline V gene (reference sequence). In nucleotides, the CDR3 is TGTGCCAGCGGTTCCGGGACAGAGAACACTGAAGCTTTCTTT. This translates into CASGSGTENTEAFF.

The sample holds one count of this clone. The V gene is TRBV18, the J gene TRBJ2-5; TRBD2 might be the D (6 bases). Germline V gene lookup returns CDR1 KGHSH and CDR2 LQKENI. This CDR3 spans 15 amino acids. With 3 bases removed from V and 0 bases from J, the gap between germline ends came to 11 bases. CDR3 sequence (DNA): TGTGCCAGCTCACCCACAAGCGGGTACCAAGAGACCCAGTACTTC. Translation gives CASSPTSGYQETQYF.

This clone was seen a single time. J is TRBJ1-1 and V is TRBV27; D is unclear. The CDR3 runs to 14 residues. CDR1 is MNHEY and CDR2 is SMNVEV in the germline V gene (reference sequence). Trimming took 3 bases from V and 3 from J, leaving 11 bases between them. The CDR3 reads CASSLNSGYTEAFF. The CDR3, as DNA: TGTGCCAGCAGTTTGAACTCGGGGTACACTGAAGCTTTCTTT.

The chain links TRBV14 to TRBJ1-5, with no clear D. Trimming removed 0 bases at V and 5 bases at J, with 5 bases between. CDR1 and CDR2 (germline): SGHDN, FVKESK. The CDR3 has 13 amino acids. For the CDR3, the DNA is TGTGCCAGCAGCCAAGATCGGTATCAGCCCCAGCATTTT. Encoded protein: CASSQDRYQPQHF. The variable domain in full, completed from reference TRBV14 and TRBJ1-5, reads EAGVTQFPSHSVIEKGQTVTLRCDPISGHDNLYWYRRVMGKEIKFLLHFVKESKQDESGMPNNRFLAERTGGTYSTLKVQPAELEDSGVYFCASSQDRYQPQHFGDGTRLSIL.

The V gene is TRBV6-5, the J gene TRBJ1-1, with D unclear. CDR1 is MNHEY, CDR2 SVGAGI, per germline. The ends were cut back, 5 bases at V and 5 bases at J, with 12 bases in the middle. This CDR3 spans 13 amino acids. As DNA, the CDR3 is TGTGCCAGCAGTCGACTAGGAGAAACTGAAGCTTTCTTT. It yields the protein CASSRLGETEAFF.

This clone has only one observation. The chain employs TRBV5-6 and TRBJ1-2; D is uncertain. The ends were cut back, 0 bases at V and 4 bases at J, with 10 bases in the middle. The germline CDR1 and CDR2 sequences are SGHDT and YYEEEE. The CDR3 is 14 amino acids. CDR3 bases: TGTGCCAGCAGCTTGGCGGAGGTTATCTATGGCTACACCTTC. Amino acids: CASSLAEVIYGYTF.

This sequence joins TRBV6-1 and TRBJ2-5, with D perhaps matching TRBD2 (6 bases). CDR3 length equals 15 residues. The germline CDR1 and CDR2 sequences are MNHNS and SASEGT. Trimming removed 2 bases from V and 1 base from J, with 11 bases in between. Here the CDR3 reads CASSEWSGVQETQYF. CDR3 DNA sequence: TGTGCCAGCAGTGAATGGTCGGGAGTCCAAGAGACCCAGTACTTC.

This clone was observed a few times. The chain carries TRBV30 and TRBJ1-5; the D is unclear. CDR1 is GTSNPN, CDR2 SVGIG, per germline (reference sequence). CDR3 size: 14 residues. V lost 0 bases, J lost 5 bases, and 11 bases lay in between. The CDR3 here is CAWSVKGDYQPQHF. The CDR3 region has the DNA TGTGCCTGGAGTGTAAAGGGCGACTATCAGCCCCAGCATTTT.

This chain uses TRBV6-2 or TRBV6-3 with TRBJ2-7; 8 nucleotides match TRBD1. J was trimmed by 2 bases and V by 5 bases; bases with no gene match: 8. This CDR3 has 15 residues. The germline V gene has CDR1 MNHEY and CDR2 SVGEGT. The CDR3 bases are TGTGCCAGCAGTAAAGACAGGGGCGCCCCCTACGAGCAGTACTTC. It encodes CASSKDRGAPYEQYF.

This clone has a single count. V and J are TRBV24-1 and TRBJ1-2; no definite D call. Trimming took 4 bases from V and 7 from J, leaving 6 bases between them. The CDR3 runs to 11 residues. Germline CDR1 reads KGHDR; CDR2 reads SFDVKD. The CDR3 protein is CATSDLRGYTF. CDR3 bases: TGTGCCACCAGTGACCTACGTGGCTACACCTTC.

This rearrangement joins TRBV14 to TRBJ2-1; 13 bases align to TRBD2. V was pared by 4 bases and J by 9 bases, with 9 bases of the junction left unmatched. The CDR3 extends over 16 amino acids. CDR1 SGHDN and CDR2 FVKESK come from the germline V gene. The CDR3 bases are TGTGCCAGCAGCCGCTTAACTAGCGGGGGGGTCGGTGAGCAGTTCTTC. Amino acids: CASSRLTSGGVGEQFF.

J is TRBJ2-1 and V is TRBV7-9; tentatively, D is TRBD2 (5 bases). V was shortened by 4 bases and J by 7 bases, with 14 bases between the two germline ends. The CDR3 has 14 amino acids. In germline, CDR1 is SEHNR, CDR2 FQNEAQ (reference sequence). The CDR3 bases are TGTGCCAGCAGCTCGGGGAACACCCGTAATGAGCAGTTCTTC. It specifies CASSSGNTRNEQFF. The whole variable domain, remainder taken from reference TRBV7-9 and TRBJ2-1, is DTGVSQNPRHKITKRGQNVTFRCDPISEHNRLYWYRQTLGQGPEFLTYFQNEAQLEKSRLLSDRFSAERPKGSFSTLEIQRTEQGDSAMYLCASSSGNTRNEQFFGPGTRLTVL.

This rearrangement joins TRBV6-5 to TRBJ1-1; weak D call: TRBD1 (5 bases). Germline V gene sequence: CDR1 MNHEY, CDR2 SVGAGI. This CDR3 is built from 13 residues. Trimming shortened V by 9 bases and J by 1 base, and 12 bases separated the two germline ends. CDR3 sequence: CASRTTGNTEAFF. The CDR3 coding sequence is TGTGCCAGTCGAACTACAGGGAACACTGAAGCTTTCTTT.

The rearrangement joins TRBV6-5 to TRBJ2-7, with D unclear. Trimming took off 6 bases at V and 7 bases at J, with 13 bases between the two ends. Germline V gives CDR1 MNHEY, CDR2 SVGAGI. CDR3 size: 12 residues. The CDR3 loop is CASRNNAREQYF. DNA for the CDR3: TGTGCCAGCAGAAATAACGCCCGAGAGCAGTACTTC.

The chain links TRBV6-1 to TRBJ1-1; 8 bases line up with TRBD1. The CDR3 is made up of 14 amino acids. Germline V gives CDR1 MNHNS, CDR2 SASEGT. The trim removed 3 bases at V and 7 bases at J, leaving 7 bases unmatched. The CDR3 loop reads CASSELGTGYEAFF. The CDR3, as DNA: TGTGCCAGCAGTGAGTTGGGGACAGGATATGAAGCTTTCTTT.

This clone has just a few counts. This rearrangement joins TRBV19 to TRBJ1-1; D perhaps matches TRBD1 (5 bases). CDR1 and CDR2 from the germline V gene are LNHDA and SQIVND (reference sequence). The CDR3 extends over 13 amino acids. The germline V and J ends were trimmed by 8 bases and 0 bases, with 10 bases remaining between them. The CDR3 reads CASADRLNTEAFF. CDR3 DNA sequence: TGTGCCAGTGCTGACAGATTGAACACTGAAGCTTTCTTT.

The gene calls are TRBV24-1 and TRBJ1-5; TRBD1 agrees at 10 bases. This CDR3 region has 19 residues. CDR1 is KGHDR, CDR2 SFDVKD, per germline. V was clipped by 0 bases and J by 0 bases; unmatched bases: 7. CDR3 sequence: CATSDLKTGDRGSNQPQHF. As DNA, the CDR3 is TGTGCCACCAGTGATTTGAAAACCGGGGACAGGGGTAGCAATCAGCCCCAGCATTTT.

J is TRBJ2-3 and V is TRBV7-3; 7 positions agree with TRBD2. The CDR3 loop spans 16 amino acids. V shed 5 bases and J 1 base; nucleotides not matched to a gene: 9. Germline lookup yields CDR1 SGHTA and CDR2 FQGTGA. In DNA, the CDR3 is TGTGCCAGCAGCGGGACGGGACTACGAGGCACAGATACGCAGTATTTT. Amino acid sequence: CASSGTGLRGTDTQYF.

This sequence joins TRBV12-3 or TRBV12-4 and TRBJ1-2, with D unresolved. This CDR3 spans 13 amino acids. The V and J ends lost 1 base and 2 bases respectively, with 5 bases between them. DNA for the CDR3: TGTGCCAGCAGTTTAGGGCAGAACTATGGCTACACCTTC. As protein: CASSLGQNYGYTF.

J is TRBJ1-2 and V is TRBV4-1; 10 bases fit TRBD1. Germline V lookup: CDR1 MGHRA, CDR2 YSYEKL. The CDR3 extends over 15 amino acids. Trimming cost V 6 bases and J 4 bases; bases outside gene matches: 8. DNA for the CDR3: TGCGCCAGCAGTCCCCGACAGGGGGCTTCCTATGGCTACACCTTC. As protein: CASSPRQGASYGYTF.

The chain couples TRBV12-3 or TRBV12-4 to TRBJ2-5; TRBD1 matches at 7 bases. V dropped 10 bases and J dropped 5; count of bases not matched to a gene: 7. The CDR3 is made up of 12 amino acids. The DNA for the CDR3 is TGTGCCACTGCCAGACAGGGTGAGACCCAGTACTTC. This encodes CATARQGETQYF.

This chain uses TRBV12-5 with TRBJ2-7; D possibly matches TRBD1 or TRBD2 (5 bases each). With 3 bases removed from V and 4 bases from J, the gap between germline ends came to 19 bases. This CDR3 comprises 16 residues. From germline, CDR1 is LGHNT and CDR2 FRNRAP. CDR3 amino acids: CASGLGLGNGGYEQYF. In DNA, the CDR3 is TGTGCTAGTGGTTTAGGACTCGGGAATGGGGGTTACGAGCAGTACTTC.

J is TRBJ1-5 and V is TRBV19; D is unclear. This CDR3 region has 14 residues. Germline V gene data show CDR1 as LNHDA and CDR2 as SQIVND (reference sequence). Trimming removed 2 bases at V and 1 base at J, with 6 bases between. The CDR3 loop reads CASSIISSNQPQHF. Here the CDR3 DNA reads TGTGCCAGTAGTATAATCAGCAGCAATCAGCCCCAGCATTTT.

The V gene is TRBV27, the J gene TRBJ2-1, with 8 bases lining up with TRBD1. The CDR3 totals 15 residues. Germline V gene sequence: CDR1 MNHEY, CDR2 SMNVEV (reference sequence). The trim removed 6 bases at V and 0 bases at J, leaving 4 bases unmatched. The CDR3 sequence: CASSRTGFSYNEQFF. The CDR3 region has the DNA TGTGCCAGCAGCCGGACAGGGTTCTCCTACAATGAGCAGTTCTTC.

The genes are TRBV28 and TRBJ1-3, with D perhaps matching TRBD1 (6 bases). The germline V gene encodes CDR1 MDHEN and CDR2 SYDVKM. The germline V and J ends were trimmed by 7 bases and 7 bases, with 23 bases remaining between them. The CDR3 has 16 amino acids. The CDR3 region is CASTLNTRRGGNTIYF. The CDR3 DNA follows: TGTGCCAGCACCCTCAACACAAGACGGGGGGGCAACACCATATATTTT.

The gene calls are TRBV28 and TRBJ1-4; D possibly corresponds to TRBD1 (5 bases). V dropped 1 base and J dropped 5 bases, with 8 bases sitting between them. The CDR3 is made up of 14 amino acids. Germline assignment: CDR1 MDHEN and CDR2 SYDVKM. The DNA of the CDR3 is TGTGCCAGCAGTTTATTCGGGGGGAATGAAAAACTGTTTTTT. Translated: CASSLFGGNEKLFF.

This chain connects TRBV6-5 to TRBJ2-7; 7 bases align to TRBD1. Germline V gene lookup returns CDR1 MNHEY and CDR2 SVGAGI. The CDR3 loop spans 13 amino acids. V lost 8 bases to trimming and J lost 3 bases; unmatched junction nucleotides: 7. The DNA for the CDR3 is TGTGCCAGCTGCCCTAGGGACAGCTACGAGCAGTACTTC. Protein product: CASCPRDSYEQYF.

The chain combines TRBV12-3 or TRBV12-4 with TRBJ1-1; D remains ambiguous. V lost 6 bases, J lost 6 bases, and 8 bases lay in between. The CDR3 runs 11 residues. CDR3 in amino acids: CASSRQAEAFF. In DNA, the CDR3 is TGTGCCAGCAGCCGTCAAGCTGAAGCTTTCTTT.

The chain employs TRBV6-5 and TRBJ1-2; D is possibly TRBD1 (6 bases). Trimming left V 5 bases short and J 8 bases short, with 18 bases between. The CDR3 covers 14 residues. The germline gives CDR1 MNHEY, CDR2 SVGAGI. This CDR3 reads CASSLRQTRGGYTF. The CDR3 nucleotides read TGTGCCAGCAGTCTCAGACAGACTAGGGGGGGCTACACCTTC.